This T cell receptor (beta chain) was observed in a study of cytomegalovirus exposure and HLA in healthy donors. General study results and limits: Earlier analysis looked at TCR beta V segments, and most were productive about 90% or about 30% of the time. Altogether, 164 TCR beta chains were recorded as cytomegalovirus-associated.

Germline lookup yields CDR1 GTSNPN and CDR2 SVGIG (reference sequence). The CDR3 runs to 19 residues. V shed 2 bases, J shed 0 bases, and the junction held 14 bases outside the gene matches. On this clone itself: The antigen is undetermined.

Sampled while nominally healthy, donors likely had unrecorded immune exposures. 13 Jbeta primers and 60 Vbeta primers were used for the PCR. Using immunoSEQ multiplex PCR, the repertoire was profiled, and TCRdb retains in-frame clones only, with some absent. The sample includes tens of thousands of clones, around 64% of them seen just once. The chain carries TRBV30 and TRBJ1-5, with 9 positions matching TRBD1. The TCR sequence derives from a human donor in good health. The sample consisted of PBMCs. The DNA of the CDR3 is TGTGCCTGGAGTCTCAGAGGACAGGGGTCATTCCATAGCAATCAGCCCCAGCATTTT. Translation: CAWSLRGQGSFHSNQPQHF.